Detailed here is one T cell receptor (beta chain). Its antigen is currently unknown. Sample treatment: roughly 11-day PBMC culture with coronavirus spike peptide pools or control peptides (ViraFEST assay). Peptide pools at approximately 10 ug/ml stimulated two million PBMCs per well with about 9.5 IU/ml IL-2. The authors swapped half the medium for fresh IL-2 medium on days 3 and 7. This entry comes from a study of vaccination and CD4 T cells after COVID-19. CDR1 and CDR2 (germline): DFQATT, SNEGSKA (reference sequence). Trimming pared 3 bases from V and 6 bases from J, leaving 12 bases between. This CDR3 comprises 14 residues. Notes on the study in general: Reactive clonotype counts went from median roughly 19 after infection to roughly 39 after vaccination, nonsignificantly.

With the Oncomine TCR Beta short-read assay, DNA from cultured CD4+ T cells was sequenced. DNA came from CD4+ T cells after culture. In TCRdb, the PCR reads were re-called with MiXCR into one record per CDR3 protein. Of approximately 21,000 distinct CDR3 sequences detected, roughly three fifths appear once; the ten largest clones hold about 14%. Sequenced material: CD4+ T cells from blood, cultured in vitro, taken after SARS-CoV-2 vaccination. The TCR was taken from a human donor who received a COVID-19 vaccine. V usage is TRBV20-1 and J usage is TRBJ1-6; D remains unclear. The CDR3 DNA reads TGCAGTGCTAGTCTCCCGAAAAGTAATTCACCCCTCCACTTT. This sequence encodes CSASLPKSNSPLHF.